These 2 T cell receptor beta chains came from one sample sequenced in a study of shared clonotypes between healthy human individuals. Clones were sequenced by immunoSEQ multiplex PCR, and TCRdb holds only the in-frame ones, with some missing. The table shows over a million clones, with roughly 96% occurring only once. Material: naive CD4+ T cells sorted from blood. Regarding subset: CD45RA+ positively selected. These receptors were collected from a man aged 25-40 years in good health.

The CDR3 loop reads CASSLGAAYTEAFF. CDR3 DNA sequence: TGTGCCAGCAGCTTGGGGGCGGCGTACACTGAAGCTTTCTTT. V and J are TRBV7-2 and TRBJ1-1; maybe TRBD1 (6 bases). This CDR3 is built from 14 residues. V was trimmed by 3 bases and J by 3 bases, leaving 11 bases between them. Per germline, CDR1 SGHTA and CDR2 FQGNSA. The full variable domain, with the rest looked up from reference TRBV7-2 and TRBJ1-1, is GAGVSQSPSNKVTEKGKDVELRCDPISGHTALYWYRQSLGQGLEFLIYFQGNSAPDKSGLPSDRFSAERTGGSVSTLTIQRTQQEDSAVYLCASSLGAAYTEAFFGQGTRLTVV.

The chain links TRBV5-4 to TRBJ2-1, with D possibly matching TRBD1 (7 bases). This CDR3 has 15 residues. Germline lookup yields CDR1 SGHNT and CDR2 YYREEE (reference sequence). V was trimmed by 0 bases and J by 9 bases, leaving 16 bases between them. The CDR3 nucleotides read TGTGCCAGCAGCTTGGCGGAGGGGGCATATGGTGAGCAGTTCTTC. As protein: CASSLAEGAYGEQFF.